One sample yielded the 30 T cell receptor beta chains listed below, sequenced in a study of T cells in Graves' hyperthyroidism and ophthalmopathy. Researchers amplified the TCR beta CDR3 regions from RNA transcripts. With the HTBI primer set, the TCR CDR3 went through a first round of RT-PCR. TCRdb reprocessed the multiplex PCR reads via MiXCR and lists one record per CDR3 protein. Of 350,000 to 450,000 distinct CDR3 sequences detected, around an eighth appear once; the ten largest clones hold under 30%. The sequenced material came from blood. The origin of the receptors is a man aged 50 to 60 with Graves' ophthalmopathy.

The J gene is TRBJ2-2, the V gene TRBV18, with D hard to call. Trimming pared 0 bases from V and 8 bases from J, leaving 19 bases between. Germline values: CDR1 KGHSH, CDR2 LQKENI. The length of the CDR3 is 17 residues. The CDR3 DNA reads TGTGCCAGCTCACCACCGGAATTCGCTAGAACGACAGGGGAGCTGTTTTTT. Translation gives CASSPPEFARTTGELFF.

This clonotype has ten or more counts. The chain combines TRBV18 with TRBJ2-5; 8 bases line up with TRBD2. Germline CDR1 reads KGHSH; CDR2 reads LQKENI. This CDR3 is 14 amino acids long. V shed 5 bases, J shed 2 bases, and the junction held 4 bases outside the gene matches. CDR3 coding DNA: TGTGCCAGCTCAGAACTAGCGGTACAAGAGACCCAGTACTTC. Protein sequence: CASSELAVQETQYF.

Details on this clonotype: A much larger clone sits a single nucleotide away, making a read error possible. This CDR3 is missing its conserved last phenylalanine or tryptophan, likely due to a read error. This rearrangement joins TRBV20-1 to TRBJ2-7; D remains unclear. Germline V gene lookup returns CDR1 DFQATT and CDR2 SNEGSKA (reference sequence). Deletions cut 1 base from V and 0 bases from J, with 7 bases between. The CDR3 has 13 amino acids. The CDR3 reads CSARVPSSYEQYL. In DNA, the CDR3 is TGCAGTGCTAGAGTCCCGAGCTCCTACGAGCAGTACCTC.

This rearrangement joins TRBV14 to TRBJ2-3; D is undetermined. The V and J ends lost 0 bases and 5 bases respectively, with 9 bases between them. The CDR3 sequence is 14 residues long. Germline CDR1 is SGHDN and CDR2 is FVKESK. The CDR3 region is CASSQDVAGDTQYF. CDR3 coding DNA: TGTGCCAGCAGCCAAGACGTCGCCGGAGATACGCAGTATTTT.

The V and J genes are TRBV5-6 and TRBJ2-2; D perhaps matches TRBD1 (5 bases). Looked up from germline, CDR1 is SGHDT and CDR2 is YYEEEE. The ends were cut back, 4 bases at V and 10 bases at J, with 11 bases in the middle. The CDR3 consists of 12 residues. The CDR3 region has the DNA TGTGCCAGCAGCACCCAGGGATTGGAGCTGTTTTTT. It specifies CASSTQGLELFF.

The chain employs TRBV3-1 and TRBJ2-1, with TRBD2 matching 10 bases. The V gene end was trimmed by 3 bases and the J gene end by 8 bases; junction bases not matched to a gene: 10. Germline V gene data show CDR1 as LGHDT and CDR2 as YNNKEL (reference sequence). This CDR3 spans 16 amino acids. CDR3 coding DNA: TGTGCCAGCAGCCATACGGGGCTAGCGGGAGTCGATGAGCAGTTCTTC. Amino acids: CASSHTGLAGVDEQFF.

Ten or more counts support this clonotype. V gene TRBV29-1 combines with J gene TRBJ2-1; no clear D. Trimming took off 3 bases at V and 1 base at J, with 10 bases between the two ends. The V gene's germline CDR1 is SQVTM and CDR2 ANQGSEA. The CDR3 spans 14 residues. The CDR3 sequence: CSVEVVASYNEQFF. The CDR3 bases are TGCAGCGTTGAGGTTGTGGCATCCTACAATGAGCAGTTCTTC.

The chain combines TRBV20-1 with TRBJ2-3; 12 bases align to TRBD2. The V and J ends lost 5 bases and 7 bases, in that order; junction bases with no gene match: 4. CDR1 is DFQATT, CDR2 SNEGSKA, per germline (reference sequence). The CDR3 runs to 13 residues. Written as DNA, the CDR3 is TGCAGTGCTCTAGCGGGAGGGCCTAATACGCAGTATTTT. Protein product: CSALAGGPNTQYF.

There are many counts of this clonotype. V is TRBV7-2 and J is TRBJ2-1; D perhaps matches TRBD1 (6 bases). The CDR3 spans 15 residues. Germline-derived CDR1 and CDR2 are SGHTA and FQGNSA. Trimming removed 5 bases at V and 3 bases at J, with 14 bases between. The CDR3 is CASSVQGSVYNEQFF. CDR3 bases: TGTGCCAGCAGCGTCCAGGGGTCGGTCTACAATGAGCAGTTCTTC.

Worth noting for this clonotype: This may stem from a read error, because a much larger clone lies one nucleotide away. The J gene is TRBJ1-5, the V gene TRBV6-1, with 7 bases fitting TRBD1. V shed 4 bases and J 0 bases; nucleotides not matched to a gene: 9. This CDR3 spans 17 amino acids. The germline V gene has CDR1 MNHNS and CDR2 SASEGT. The CDR3 region is CASSGNTGTDSNQPQHF. CDR3 nucleotide sequence: TGTGCCAGCAGTGGCAACACCGGGACAGATAGCAATCAGCCCCAGCATTTT.

Comment on this clonotype: A read error may be the cause here, since a much bigger clone is one base away. The rearrangement links TRBV29-1 to TRBJ2-5; 7 bases map to TRBD2. The CDR3 contains 14 residues. V gave up 0 bases and J gave up 13 bases; unmatched junction bases: 14. Per the germline V gene, CDR1 is SQVTM and CDR2 is ANQGSEA. CDR3 residues: CSVEDRAGRSERYF. CDR3 DNA: TGCAGCGTTGAAGATCGAGCGGGAAGGTCGGAACGGTACTTC.

In this sample, this clonotype turned up many times. This sequence joins TRBV12-3 or TRBV12-4 and TRBJ2-5; TRBD2 matches at 11 bases. The CDR3 totals 15 residues. V was clipped by 7 bases and J by 4 bases; unmatched bases: 8. CDR3 protein: CASTNSGRAGETQYF. The CDR3 region has the DNA TGTGCCAGCACGAATAGCGGGAGGGCCGGAGAGACCCAGTACTTC.

The chain joins TRBV5-1 to TRBJ1-4; a possible D gene is TRBD1 (5 bases). CDR1 and CDR2 from the germline V gene are SGHRS and YFSETQ. This CDR3 is built from 14 residues. V lost 4 bases and J lost 4, with 11 bases in between. As DNA, the CDR3 is TGCGCCAGCAGCCCAGGGAGTTTTAATGAAAAACTGTTTTTT. Residues: CASSPGSFNEKLFF.

The chain is built from TRBV6-1 and TRBJ2-7; the D gene is possibly TRBD2 (5 bases). Germline V gene data show CDR1 as MNHNS and CDR2 as SASEGT. The CDR3 loop spans 13 amino acids. V lost 11 bases and J lost 0, with 14 bases in between. CDR3 loop: CAARGPASYEQYF. The CDR3 DNA reads as TGTGCCGCCCGCGGGCCGGCCTCCTACGAGCAGTACTTC.

In regard to this clonotype: A read error is possible here, since a much larger clone lies one base away. This sequence joins TRBV20-1 and TRBJ2-3; 7 bases match TRBD2. CDR3 length: 14 amino acids. Per the germline V gene, CDR1 is DFQATT and CDR2 is SNEGSKA (reference sequence). The V gene end was trimmed by 6 bases and the J gene end by 6 bases; junction bases not matched to a gene: 12. CDR3 sequence (DNA): TGCAGTGCACCCCGGGGGGTCGTTGTGGATACGCAGTATTTT. Translated: CSAPRGVVVDTQYF.

The V call is TRBV12-3 or TRBV12-4, the J call TRBJ2-3, with TRBD2 identical over 9 bases. V dropped 6 bases and J dropped 2; count of bases not matched to a gene: 6. CDR3 length equals 15 residues. CDR3 DNA sequence: TGTGCCAGCAGCCGGACTAGCGCCAACACAGATACGCAGTATTTT. Translated: CASSRTSANTDTQYF.

This clonotype showed up many times. The rearrangement joins TRBV27 to TRBJ2-3; a possible D gene is TRBD2 (6 bases). Trimming shortened V by 5 bases and J by 2 bases, and 17 bases separated the two germline ends. The CDR3 loop spans 16 amino acids. Germline-derived CDR1 and CDR2 are MNHEY and SMNVEV (reference sequence). The CDR3 DNA reads as TGTGCCAGCAGTCCCCATGGCAGGGAGGACACAGATACGCAGTATTTT. Amino acid sequence: CASSPHGREDTDTQYF.

The chain is built from TRBV20-1 and TRBJ1-2, with TRBD1 as a possible D gene (6 bases). Trimming pared 5 bases from V and 0 bases from J, leaving 22 bases between. Germline V gene lookup returns CDR1 DFQATT and CDR2 SNEGSKA (reference sequence). CDR3 length equals 17 residues. CDR3 loop: CSAAPETGHLANYGYTF. In nucleotides, the CDR3 is TGCAGTGCTGCACCAGAGACAGGCCATCTAGCTAACTATGGCTACACCTTC.

This clonotype was counted ten times or more. The chain joins TRBV5-1 to TRBJ1-6; D not resolved. The V end lost 5 bases, the J end lost 10 bases, and 19 bases lay between the germline ends. The V gene's germline CDR1 is SGHRS and CDR2 YFSETQ. The CDR3 length is 15 residues. The CDR3 DNA is TGCGCCAGCAGAAGTAGCCCCGGGCCGGCATCACCCCTCCACTTT. Amino acid sequence: CASRSSPGPASPLHF.

The table lists this clonotype with many counts. J is TRBJ2-7 and V is TRBV5-1, with D possibly being TRBD1 (5 bases). CDR1 and CDR2 (germline): SGHRS, YFSETQ. The CDR3 is 14 residues long. The V gene lost 0 bases and the J gene lost 3 bases, with 10 bases spanning the gap. The CDR3 reads CASSLAPGNYEQYF. In nucleotides, the CDR3 is TGCGCCAGCAGCTTGGCCCCAGGGAACTACGAGCAGTACTTC.

This clonotype was observed many times. The gene calls are TRBV6-5 and TRBJ2-5; 7 positions agree with TRBD2. CDR3 length equals 14 residues. CDR1 MNHEY and CDR2 SVGAGI come from the germline V gene. J lost 3 bases, V lost 0 bases, and 1 base had no gene match. CDR3 region: CASSYSAGEETQYF. The CDR3, as DNA: TGTGCCAGCAGTTACTCGGCGGGAGAAGAGACCCAGTACTTC.

This clonotype was seen repeatedly, ten times or more. This sequence joins TRBV11-2 and TRBJ2-7; D call uncertain. This CDR3 spans 14 amino acids. Per germline, CDR1 SGHAT and CDR2 FQNNGV. Trimming stripped 1 base from V and 0 bases from J, with 7 bases between. CDR3 sequence: CASSLAVLSYEQYF. CDR3 DNA sequence: TGTGCCAGCAGCTTAGCGGTCCTCTCCTACGAGCAGTACTTC.

This clonotype was detected ten times or more. The CDR3 region has the DNA TGCAGTGCTAGAGAGGGGACAGGCTTTGGCTACACCTTC. As protein: CSAREGTGFGYTF. V usage is TRBV20-1 and J usage is TRBJ1-2; TRBD1 aligns across 8 bases. In germline, CDR1 is DFQATT, CDR2 SNEGSKA (reference sequence). The CDR3 sequence is 13 residues long. J was trimmed by 7 bases and V by 0 bases; bases with no gene match: 4.

This clonotype has a count of ten or more. This chain uses TRBV28 with TRBJ1-6; D ambiguous. The germline CDR1 and CDR2 sequences are MDHEN and SYDVKM. The CDR3 has 13 amino acids. V dropped 3 bases and J dropped 6 bases, with 6 bases sitting between them. The CDR3: CASSFGFNSPLHF. The DNA for the CDR3 is TGTGCCAGCAGTTTCGGGTTTAATTCACCCCTCCACTTT.

Many counts were recorded for this clonotype. The rearrangement links TRBV6-1 to TRBJ2-1, with D possibly TRBD1 on 6 matching bases. V gave up 3 bases and J gave up 8 bases, with 14 bases separating them. Germline CDR1 and CDR2: MNHNS and SASEGT. The CDR3 loop spans 14 amino acids. CDR3 bases: TGTGCCAGCAGTGACCCAGGGGAATTGTATGAGCAGTTCTTC. Translating gives CASSDPGELYEQFF.

This clonotype has a count of ten or more. The gene calls are TRBV12-3 or TRBV12-4 and TRBJ1-2, with D possibly matching TRBD1 (6 bases). V was trimmed by 3 bases and J by 4 bases, leaving 12 bases between them. The CDR3 runs to 14 residues. CDR3 in amino acids: CASSFGDIPYGYTF. In DNA form, the CDR3 reads TGTGCCAGCAGTTTCGGGGACATACCCTATGGCTACACCTTC.

The sample holds a few counts of this clonotype. The chain joins TRBV6-4 to TRBJ2-2; perhaps TRBD2 as D (5 bases). This CDR3 comprises 16 residues. Deletions cut 6 bases from V and 0 bases from J, with 14 bases between. In germline, CDR1 is MRHNA, CDR2 SNTAGT. Here the CDR3 reads CASSHTSSPNTGELFF. The CDR3 nucleotides are TGTGCCAGCAGCCACACTAGTTCCCCGAACACCGGGGAGCTGTTTTTT.

V and J are TRBV5-4 and TRBJ2-3; 12 bases fit TRBD2. Germline V gives CDR1 SGHNT, CDR2 YYREEE (reference sequence). The CDR3 loop spans 16 amino acids. Unmatched junction bases numbered 5, after V lost 3 bases and J lost 3 bases. CDR3 DNA: TGTGCCAGCAGCTCTCGACTAGCGGGAGATACAGATACGCAGTATTTT. It yields the protein CASSSRLAGDTDTQYF.

This clonotype was recorded many times. The chain has TRBV20-1 and TRBJ1-2; TRBD1 agrees at 9 bases. This CDR3 is built from 13 residues. The germline V gene encodes CDR1 DFQATT and CDR2 SNEGSKA (reference sequence). V gave up 5 bases and J gave up 9 bases; unmatched junction bases: 10. The CDR3 region is CSAVSGTGFSYTF. As DNA, the CDR3 is TGCAGTGCTGTATCCGGGACAGGGTTCAGCTACACCTTC.

On this clonotype itself: This CDR3 is missing its conserved last phenylalanine or tryptophan, likely due to a read error. J is TRBJ1-5 and V is TRBV24-1; 7 bases are a match to TRBD1. CDR1 and CDR2 from the germline V gene are KGHDR and SFDVKD. The J segment lost 2 bases and the V segment lost 7 bases, leaving 1 base of the junction unmatched. This CDR3 is 13 amino acids long. CDR3 amino acids: CATRGQGNQPQHL. The CDR3 bases are TGTGCCACCAGAGGACAGGGCAATCAGCCCCAGCATCTT.